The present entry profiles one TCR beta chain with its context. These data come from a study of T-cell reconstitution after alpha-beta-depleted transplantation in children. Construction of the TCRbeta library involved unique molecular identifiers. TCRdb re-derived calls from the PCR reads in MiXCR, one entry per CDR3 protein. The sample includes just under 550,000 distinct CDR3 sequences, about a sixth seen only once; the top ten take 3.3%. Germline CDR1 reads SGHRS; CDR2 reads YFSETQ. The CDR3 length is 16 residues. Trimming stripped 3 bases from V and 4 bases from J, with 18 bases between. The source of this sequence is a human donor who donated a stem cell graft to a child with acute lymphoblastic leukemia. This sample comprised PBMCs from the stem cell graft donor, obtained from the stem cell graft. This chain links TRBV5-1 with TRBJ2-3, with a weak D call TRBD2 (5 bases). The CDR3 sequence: CASSSGQDLYADTQYF. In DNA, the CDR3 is TGCGCCAGCAGCTCGGGCCAGGACTTATACGCAGATACGCAGTATTTT.